This is a list of T cell receptor beta chains from one sample in a study of human T cells and chemical hapten exposure. TCRdb fed the RACE reads into MiXCR, producing one record per CDR3 protein. The sample has more than 70,000 distinct CDR3 sequences; about a tenth are singletons. Source: whole blood, taken in connection with sensitization to the hapten diphenylcyclopropenone (DPC). Every receptor here comes from a woman aged 30 to 39 with alopecia areata. Some clones in this sample may be carry-over from other donors' samples. Each CDR3 is given with its conserved first and last residue. Only part of the rows carry a size: once, few, many, or a class if the clone is expanded.

v_gene	abundance	j_gene	CDR3aa
TRBV29-1	few	TRBJ2-7	CSVEGSNYEQYF
TRBV12-3/TRBV12-4	few	TRBJ2-2	CASSPIARGTGELFF
TRBV6-6	many	TRBJ2-3	CASSYLSGPITDTQYF
TRBV12-3/TRBV12-4	many	TRBJ2-1	CASSRTGTQLLFF
TRBV29-1	many	TRBJ1-2	CSVGQDNYGYTF
TRBV12-3/TRBV12-4	-	TRBJ1-1	CASSLWSQTDTEAFF
TRBV15	few	TRBJ1-1	CATSRGQQEAFF
TRBV5-1	-	TRBJ2-5	CASRGLPEEETQYF
TRBV5-5	-	TRBJ1-5	CASSQTGGDSNQPQHF
TRBV7-9	few	TRBJ2-5	CASSTLTGGETQYF
TRBV11-2	many	TRBJ1-5	CASSLNRNQPQHF
TRBV20-1	few	TRBJ2-2	CSAYDRGSTGELFF
TRBV5-1	many	TRBJ2-2	CASSGGQLNTGELFF
TRBV3-1	many	TRBJ2-1	CASSRSGEAYNEQFF
TRBV11-3	-	TRBJ2-1	CASSRDTHNEQFF
TRBV3-1	few	TRBJ2-1	CAGSLGLAGGPYEQFF
TRBV27	-	TRBJ2-3	CASRASGRYTDTQYF